The TCR beta chain described here comes from a study of CD8 T cells in Susac syndrome. At the level of the study: Each patient with Susac syndrome, at the time of blood draw, was therapy-naive, on corticosteroids, or on intravenous immunoglobulin alone. Study conclusions and caveats: Within Susac syndrome CD4+ T cell repertoires, clonal expansion was not evident.

Sequencing targeted TCR beta in blood CD8+ and CD4+ T cells. The CDR3 extends over 15 amino acids. Germline-derived CDR1 and CDR2 are SGHKS and YYEKEE (reference sequence). Germline trimming cut 1 base from V and 3 bases from J; bases unmatched to any gene: 7. Reverse transcription of roughly 0.5 to 1 ug RNA was carried out with random hexamers. One entry per CDR3 protein results from TCRdb running MiXCR on the immunoSEQ multiplex PCR reads. This sample yields approximately 190,000 distinct CDR3 sequences, of which around nine tenths are seen a single time; over 0.075% belongs to the top ten. Note on this clonotype: No antigen is known for it.

The receptor was derived from a human donor with Susac syndrome. Sequencing used CD4+ T cells from PBMCs. The chain joins TRBV5-5 to TRBJ2-7; 7 bases align to TRBD1. CDR3 coding DNA: TGTGCCAGCAGCTTGTACCCGACAGGGATCTACGAGCAGTACTTC. This codes for CASSLYPTGIYEQYF.